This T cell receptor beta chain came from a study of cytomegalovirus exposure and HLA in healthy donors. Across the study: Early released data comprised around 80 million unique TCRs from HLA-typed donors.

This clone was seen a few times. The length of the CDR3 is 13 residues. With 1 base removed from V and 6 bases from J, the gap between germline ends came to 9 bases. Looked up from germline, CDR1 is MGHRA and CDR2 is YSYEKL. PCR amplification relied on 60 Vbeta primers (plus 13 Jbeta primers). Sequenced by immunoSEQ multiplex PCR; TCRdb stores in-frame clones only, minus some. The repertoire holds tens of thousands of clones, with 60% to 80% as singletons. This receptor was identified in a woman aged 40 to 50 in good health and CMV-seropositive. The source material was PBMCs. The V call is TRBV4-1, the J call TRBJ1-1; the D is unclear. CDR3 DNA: TGCGCCAGCAGCCAAGTCGGTTCTCCTGAAGCTTTCTTT. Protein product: CASSQVGSPEAFF.